The T cell receptor beta chain under discussion was sequenced for a study of blood T cell repertoires in COVID-19 (dated by TCRdb to 2018 to 2021). Background on the whole study: The collaborator samples originated in the United States, Italy and Spain and spanned the acute and convalescent phases of COVID-19. The material from the prospective study consisted of cDNA or gDNA derived from T cells, B-cell-depleted T cells, or PBMCs. The dataset comprised deeply sampled blood TCRbeta repertoires from subjects exposed to, actively infected with, or recovered from COVID-19. The repertoires were made available in a free public database intended to serve as a resource for research on the immune response to SARS-CoV-2. The samples were drawn from two sources: the first 160 participants of the ongoing ImmuneRACE study, and 1,254 subjects contributed by 6 global collaborators. The sample metadata nearly always contained a de-identified subject ID, COVID-19 status, age in years and sex. Where available, HLA class I and class II types were taken from metadata supplied by the sample provider and were not determined by assay-based typing.

In the case of this clone: There is no known antigen for this receptor. Base quality data are lacking; no much larger clone is found one base away.

Each collaborating institution followed its own protocols to collect whole blood in K2EDTA tubes. For TCRbeta analysis, collaborators shipped samples as frozen whole blood, isolated PBMCs, or DNA extracted from either of those sample types. Broad study findings and their caveats: Clinical and demographic metadata were provided uncurated, with the amount varying by source and participant.

The immunoSEQ Assay, a bias-controlled multiplex PCR, was used to amplify TCRbeta CDR3 regions from genomic DNA. The source study handled its data this way. The number of nucleated cells in each sample was estimated from the amplification of reference gene primers within the assay. To quantify the absolute abundance of each unique TCRbeta CDR3 rearrangement, sequence reads were collapsed and filtered. For each sample, productive Simpson clonality was calculated as the square root of Simpson's diversity index across productive rearrangements. This immuneACCESS table, as held by TCRdb, lists in-frame sequences with V and J called but not all clones. Of the missing ones, under half trace to an unresolved V gene in checked studies; the others have no known cause. The V and J calls and clone size come from that table; D and trimming were worked out from the DNA. This sample gives roughly 250,000 clones in total; about 80% of them show up just once. Over 8% of the sample is held by the ten biggest clonotypes.

Reading from cysteine to phenylalanine, the CDR3 counts 16 amino acids. Only the CDR3 part of the read is kept: 48 bases, read in frame from the first base. Trimming leaves V shorter by 0 bases and J shorter by 3 bases, with the junction holding 8 bases beyond the gene matches. CDR1 and CDR2, looked up from the germline V gene, are SGHAT and FQNNGV. The sequence came from a woman older than 75 with acute or convalescent COVID-19. In this chain, TRBV11-2 is recombined with TRBJ2-7; TRBD1 aligns with 7 central bases. Material: peripheral blood. In nucleotide form, the sequence is TGTGCCAGCAGCTTAGAAAGGGACAGCTCCTTCTACGAGCAGTACTTC. Its amino acids are CASSLERDSSFYEQYF.